This TCR beta chain was sequenced in a study of Ad26.COV2.S vaccination and SARS-CoV-2 variants. The V and J ends lost 1 base and 0 bases respectively, with 10 bases between them. Germline CDR1 and CDR2: SGHTA and FQGNSA. The CDR3 spans 16 residues. Assay: immunoSEQ multiplex PCR; the TCRdb copy retains only in-frame clones and omits some. The top ten clones hold about 3.6% of a sample with about 390,000 clones, 75% to 90% of them seen once. The treatment here: over 15 received Ad26.COV2.S at low or high dose, single or two shots; about 5 received placebo; per-sample allocation not given. Each sample was drawn 63 days after the first injection (of vaccine or placebo).

This chain links TRBV7-2 with TRBJ2-1; D is possibly TRBD2 (5 bases). This receptor was taken from a person aged 18-65 years who received the Ad26.COV2.S COVID-19 vaccine or a placebo. This specimen consisted of peripheral blood, obtained in a trial of Ad26.COV2.S vaccine versus placebo. CDR3 amino acids: CASSLGRGRSYNEQFF. CDR3 DNA: TGTGCCAGCAGCTTAGGTCGGGGTCGCTCCTACAATGAGCAGTTCTTC. Based on the CDR3 plus reference TRBV7-2 and TRBJ2-1, the full variable domain is GAGVSQSPSNKVTEKGKDVELRCDPISGHTALYWYRQSLGQGLEFLIYFQGNSAPDKSGLPSDRFSAERTGGSVSTLTIQRTQQEDSAVYLCASSLGRGRSYNEQFFGPGTRLTVL.